The rows below give T cell receptor beta chains drawn from one sample of a study of T cell responses to AZD1222 COVID-19 vaccine. Using immunoSEQ multiplex PCR, the repertoire was profiled, and TCRdb retains in-frame clones only, with some absent. This sample carries more than 120,000 clones, approximately 90% of them seen once, and the ten largest clones take roughly 1.5%. The material was peripheral blood, obtained 28 days after the second AZD1222 dose. These receptors all stem from an adult who received the AZD1222 COVID-19 vaccine. CDR3s include the opening cysteine and the closing phenylalanine or tryptophan. A D gene is named only where the DNA matches it firmly. Rows give clone size only sometimes, using once, few, many, or a class for an expanded clone.

TRBD1,-,TRBJ1-2,TRBV6-5,TGTGCCAGCAGTTACTCAGCGACACAGGGGTGGGATGGCTACACCTTC,CASSYSATQGWDGYTF
TRBD1,-,TRBJ1-4,TRBV4-2,TGTGCCAGCAGCCAAGGAACCCTAGGGACAGTCCATGAAAAACTGTTTTTT,CASSQGTLGTVHEKLFF
-,-,TRBJ1-2,TRBV27,TGTGCCAGCAGTTTCGGCAGGGGAGGGTTAGGCTACACCTTC,CASSFGRGGLGYTF
TRBD1,-,TRBJ2-7,TRBV27,TGTGCCAGCAGTTTATCGCCGGGACAGGGGTACGAGCAGTACTTC,CASSLSPGQGYEQYF
-,-,TRBJ1-4,TRBV7-6,TGTGCCAGCAGCTTAGAGCCCGGGACTAATGAAAAACTGTTTTTT,CASSLEPGTNEKLFF
-,-,TRBJ2-5,TRBV11-3,TGTGCCAGCAGCTTTAGACAGAGTGAAGAGACCCAGTACTTC,CASSFRQSEETQYF
-,-,TRBJ2-7,TRBV28,TGTGCCAGCAGTTTGGGTGTAGGGCGGAACTCCTACGAGCAGTACTTC,CASSLGVGRNSYEQYF
TRBD1,-,TRBJ1-6,TRBV2,TGTGCCAGCAGTGAATGGGACAGGGATAATTCACCCCTCCACTTT,CASSEWDRDNSPLHF
-,-,TRBJ2-5,TRBV5-1,TGCGCCAGCAGCTTGGGGCCGCTGATCGGAGACGGCCAAGAGACCCAGTACTTC,CASSLGPLIGDGQETQYF
TRBD1,-,TRBJ2-7,TRBV4-1,TGCGCCAGCAGCTATGATACACAGGGGCCTCCCGAGCAGTACTTC,CASSYDTQGPPEQYF
TRBD2,-,TRBJ2-1,TRBV11-3,TGTGCCAGCAGCGAAAACAGCGGGAGGGCCTATGAGCAGTTCTTC,CASSENSGRAYEQFF
-,-,TRBJ1-1,TRBV7-2,TGTGCCAGCAGCTTAGGGGCTCGTTCCGCGGGCAAGAACACTGAAGCTTTCTTT,CASSLGARSAGKNTEAFF
TRBD1,-,TRBJ2-7,TRBV19,TGTGCCAGTAGTATCGGACAGGCCTACGAGCAGTACTTC,CASSIGQAYEQYF
-,-,TRBJ1-1,TRBV3-1/TRBV3-2,TGTGCCAGCAGCCTACCGACCGGGCCAGGGACTGAAGCTTTCTTT,CASSLPTGPGTEAFF
-,-,TRBJ1-3,TRBV4-2,TGTGCCAGCAGCCAGAACTCTGGAAACACCATATATTTT,CASSQNSGNTIYF
-,-,TRBJ2-3,TRBV2,TGTGCCAGCAGCAGAACCTACACAGATACGCAGTATTTT,CASSRTYTDTQYF
TRBD1,-,TRBJ2-1,TRBV4-1,TGCGCCAGCAGCCCCCTCGGGACAGGGATCTACAATGAGCAGTTCTTC,CASSPLGTGIYNEQFF
TRBD1,-,TRBJ1-2,TRBV28,TGTGCCAGCAGATCGACGGGACAGGGATTTTCGGATGGCTACACCTTC,CASRSTGQGFSDGYTF
TRBD1,-,TRBJ1-5,TRBV24-1,TGTGCCACCTCCACAGGGGTTCAGCCCCAGCATTTT,CATSTGVQPQHF
-,-,TRBJ2-7,TRBV18,TGTGCCAGCTCGTCGGACGGAGCCACCTACGAGCAGTACTTC,CASSSDGATYEQYF
TRBD1,-,TRBJ1-4,TRBV28,TGTGCCAGCAGCCCAGGGACAGAAACTAATGAAAAACTGTTTTTT,CASSPGTETNEKLFF
-,few,TRBJ1-2,TRBV28,TGTGCCAGCAGTTTGGGTGGGCAAGACTATGGCTACACCTTC,CASSLGGQDYGYTF
TRBD1,-,TRBJ2-7,TRBV28,TGTGCCAGCAGGGTCACAGGGGCCGGGTACGAGCAGTACTTC,CASRVTGAGYEQYF
-,-,TRBJ1-2,TRBV5-4,TGTGCCGCACGAGATGGCTACACCTTC,CAARDGYTF
-,-,TRBJ1-5,TRBV28,TGTGCCAGCAAGGAACAGGGCTCATATCAGCCCCAGCATTTT,CASKEQGSYQPQHF
-,-,TRBJ2-1,TRBV4-2,TGTGCCAGCAGCCCCGACGGGATCCCTTTCTTC,CASSPDGIPFF
-,-,TRBJ2-7,TRBV25-1,TGTGCCAGCACGGGTTCTTCCTACGAGCAGTACTTC,CASTGSSYEQYF
-,-,TRBJ2-1,TRBV11-3,TGTGCCAGCAGCTCAGGTAATGAGCAGTTCTTC,CASSSGNEQFF